This T cell receptor beta chain was identified in a study of PD-1 blockade in classical Hodgkin lymphoma. Study-wide results and limits: The repertoire differences lack a defined cause, possibly disease activity or prior therapy.

Per the germline V gene, CDR1 is SGHTA and CDR2 is FQGNSA. This CDR3 is 14 amino acids long. V lost 1 base, J lost 2 bases, and 8 bases lay in between. Profiled with immunoSEQ multiplex PCR; TCRdb holds only in-frame clones, not every one. The repertoire holds some 96,000 clones, with roughly 79% as singletons. Every patient was affected by relapse after autologous stem cell transplantation, while exposure to brentuximab vedotin was not uniform. A note on this clone: Its antigen remains unknown.

This receptor was taken from a human donor with classical Hodgkin lymphoma. The chain recombines TRBV7-2 with TRBJ2-5; the D gene is possibly TRBD2 (6 bases). Sequencing used peripheral blood mononuclear cells (PBMCs), obtained before the second cycle of nivolumab. The CDR3 DNA reads TGTGCCAGCAGCTTAGGTGGGAGGCAAGAGACCCAGTACTTC. Protein: CASSLGGRQETQYF.